One and the same sample provided the 21 T cell receptor beta chains below, sequenced in a study of CD8 T cells in ankylosing spondylitis. In TCRdb, the 5' RACE reads were re-called with MiXCR into one record per CDR3 protein. The data show under 250,000 distinct CDR3 sequences, around 8% seen once. Sequencing was done on a sample of blood, either unsorted or a sorted T cell fraction (not recorded which). The receptors stem from a female donor with ankylosing spondylitis or in good health (not recorded which).

This clonotype has more than one count but fewer than ten. The chain couples TRBV4-3 to TRBJ2-1; possibly TRBD2 for D (5 bases). In germline, CDR1 is LGHNA, CDR2 YSLEER. The CDR3 length is 15 residues. Trimming left V 0 bases short and J 2 bases short, with 8 bases between. CDR3 residues: CASSQESGAYNEQFF. The CDR3 region has the DNA TGCGCCAGCAGCCAAGAATCCGGGGCCTACAATGAGCAGTTCTTC.

This clonotype was detected ten times or more. This chain links TRBV3-1 with TRBJ2-7, with D uncertain. Germline V lookup: CDR1 LGHDT, CDR2 YNNKEL (reference sequence). Trimming shortened V by 0 bases and J by 0 bases, and 6 bases separated the two germline ends. This CDR3 comprises 14 residues. The CDR3 DNA reads TGTGCCAGCAGCCAAGACGTCCTCTCCTACGAGCAGTACTTC. Protein sequence: CASSQDVLSYEQYF.

This clonotype was seen at least ten times. The V gene is TRBV28, the J gene TRBJ2-2; tentatively, D is TRBD1 (5 bases). CDR1 is MDHEN and CDR2 is SYDVKM in the germline V gene. CDR3 length: 17 residues. V shed 4 bases and J shed 6 bases, with 21 bases lying between them. This CDR3 is CASSSPPSDSSPGELFF. In DNA, the CDR3 is TGTGCCAGCAGTTCCCCTCCTTCAGACAGTAGCCCCGGGGAGCTGTTTTTT.

This clonotype was seen at least ten times. The chain recombines TRBV6-6 with TRBJ2-1; 10 positions agree with TRBD1. Germline CDR1 is MNHNY and CDR2 is SVGAGI (reference sequence). This CDR3 comprises 13 residues. V gave up 9 bases and J gave up 4 bases; unmatched junction bases: 3. DNA for the CDR3: TGTGCCAGTCAGGGACAGGGGTACAATGAGCAGTTCTTC. This encodes CASQGQGYNEQFF.

The sample holds many counts of this clonotype. V usage is TRBV12-3 or TRBV12-4 and J usage is TRBJ2-1; D is unclear. The CDR3 consists of 14 residues. V was clipped by 4 bases and J by 7 bases, with 14 bases between them. CDR3 in amino acids: CASSSTYYDNEQFF. The CDR3 DNA sequence: TGTGCCAGCAGTTCCACATACTATGATAATGAGCAGTTCTTC.

This clonotype has a count of ten or more. The V gene is TRBV5-5, the J gene TRBJ2-7; TRBD1 matches at 10 bases. CDR1 is SGHKS and CDR2 is YYEKEE in the germline V gene (reference sequence). The CDR3 length is 15 residues. The V gene end was trimmed by 4 bases and the J gene end by 2 bases; junction bases not matched to a gene: 6. In nucleotides, the CDR3 is TGTGCCAGCAGCAGGGACAGGGGATCTACCTACGAGCAGTACTTC. It codes for CASSRDRGSTYEQYF.

The sample holds many counts of this clonotype. The chain uses TRBV18 and TRBJ1-5, with unresolved D. Trimming left V 5 bases short and J 11 bases short, with 16 bases between. The CDR3 extends over 13 amino acids. Germline V gene lookup returns CDR1 KGHSH and CDR2 LQKENI. The CDR3 here is CASSESNGEAQHF. The DNA for the CDR3 is TGTGCCAGCTCAGAGTCTAACGGCGAAGCCCAGCATTTT.

This clonotype was counted only a few times. CDR3 coding DNA: TGTGCCAGCAGCTTAGCGGGAGCGACCGTCGGGGAGCTGTTTTTT. Translated, it gives CASSLAGATVGELFF. The genes are TRBV7-2 and TRBJ2-2; tentative D call: TRBD2 (5 bases). Germline V gives CDR1 SGHTA, CDR2 FQGNSA. The CDR3 totals 15 residues. Trimming took off 0 bases at V and 7 bases at J, with 12 bases between the two ends.

This clonotype was seen many times. The chain recombines TRBV7-2 with TRBJ2-5, with 15 bases identical to TRBD2. Germline lookup yields CDR1 SGHTA and CDR2 FQGNSA. The CDR3 is made up of 17 amino acids. V was pared by 5 bases and J by 5 bases, with 9 bases of the junction left unmatched. CDR3 coding DNA: TGTGCCAGCAGCCCACCGGGACTAGCGGGAGGCGGGGAGACCCAGTACTTC. Protein: CASSPPGLAGGGETQYF.

Ten or more counts support this clonotype. The chain recombines TRBV5-1 with TRBJ2-7; 13 bases line up with TRBD2. With 4 bases clipped from V and 5 bases from J, the junction kept 9 bases outside the gene matches. This CDR3 is 16 amino acids long. CDR1 is SGHRS, CDR2 YFSETQ, per germline. CDR3 sequence reads: CASSRRTSGSVDEQYF. In DNA form, the CDR3 reads TGCGCCAGCAGCCGCCGGACTAGCGGGAGTGTCGACGAGCAGTACTTC. The full variable domain, completed using reference TRBV5-1 and TRBJ2-7, is KAGVTQTPRYLIKTRGQQVTLSCSPISGHRSVSWYQQTPGQGLQFLFEYFSETQRNKGNFPGRFSGRQFSNSRSEMNVSTLELGDSALYLCASSRRTSGSVDEQYFGPGTRLTVT.

This clonotype has a single count. This could be a read error, since a much larger clone is one nucleotide away. This chain links TRBV12-3 or TRBV12-4 with TRBJ1-5, with unresolved D. This CDR3 region has 14 residues. The V gene lost 6 bases and the J gene lost 9 bases, with 18 bases spanning the gap. The DNA for the CDR3 is TGTGCCAGCAGCCCTTTAACGGGATTCGGGCCCCAGCATTTT. It yields the protein CASSPLTGFGPQHF.

The chain couples TRBV7-2 to TRBJ1-1; D uncertain. Germline V gives CDR1 SGHTA, CDR2 FQGNSA. V was cut by 1 base and J by 5 bases, with 5 bases left in between. This CDR3 region has 12 residues. Here the CDR3 reads CASSLVETEAFF. The CDR3 nucleotides are TGTGCCAGCAGCTTAGTAGAGACTGAAGCTTTCTTT.

As concerns this clonotype: Just one base apart from a much larger clone, this may be a read error. As DNA, the CDR3 is TGTGCCAGCAGCCGGACAGGGATCGGCGGCTACACCTTC. Translated, it gives CASSRTGIGGYTF. The rearrangement joins TRBV14 to TRBJ1-2; 8 nucleotides align to TRBD1. CDR3 length: 13 amino acids. Per germline, CDR1 SGHDN and CDR2 FVKESK. After removal of 4 bases from V and 8 bases from J, the junction contained 6 bases not matched to a gene.

This clonotype was counted between two and nine times. The rearrangement uses TRBV6-5 and TRBJ2-2; no clear D. Germline CDR1 MNHEY, CDR2 SVGAGI. The V and J ends lost 2 bases and 4 bases respectively, with 20 bases between them. The CDR3 is 18 residues long. The CDR3 sequence: CASSYAKGPARGTGELFF. The CDR3 DNA is TGTGCCAGCAGTTACGCTAAAGGGCCGGCCCGCGGCACCGGGGAGCTGTTTTTT.

This clonotype was seen a few times. The chain links TRBV7-9 to TRBJ2-4; D might be TRBD2 (5 bases). Germline CDR1 is SEHNR and CDR2 is FQNEAQ (reference sequence). The V end was cut by 0 bases, the J end by 6 bases, with 12 bases between. This CDR3 contains 15 residues. The CDR3 sequence: CASSLALSGGNIQYF. CDR3 DNA: TGTGCCAGCAGCTTAGCGCTAAGCGGCGGAAACATTCAGTACTTC.

There are many counts of this clonotype. The V call is TRBV29-1, the J call TRBJ2-3; 7 nucleotides line up with TRBD2. Germline assignment: CDR1 SQVTM and CDR2 ANQGSEA. The CDR3 runs 13 residues. The V and J ends lost 6 bases and 3 bases, in that order; junction bases with no gene match: 6. Here the CDR3 reads CSVMREGTDTQYF. CDR3 nucleotides: TGCAGCGTGATGAGGGAGGGGACAGATACGCAGTATTTT.

For this clonotype: Compared with germline, one end of the junction differs, possibly owing to a read error. V and J are TRBV5-3 and TRBJ2-4; D gene uncertain. TRBV5-3 is annotated as an ORF whose role is uncertain. The CDR3 sequence is 15 residues long. The CDR3 region has the DNA TGTGCTAGAAGATTGGCCAGCGTAGCCAAAAACATTCAGTACTTC. Amino acid sequence: CARRLASVAKNIQYF.

In this sample, this clonotype turned up many times. The V call is TRBV9, the J call TRBJ2-1, with 8 bases lining up with TRBD2. Trimming cost V 3 bases and J 6 bases; bases outside gene matches: 8. Germline CDR1 reads SGDLS; CDR2 reads YYNGEE. The CDR3 is 15 amino acids. The CDR3 loop reads CASSDMRTSGNEQFF. CDR3 nucleotides: TGTGCCAGCAGCGACATGAGAACTAGCGGCAATGAGCAGTTCTTC.

This clonotype appeared many times. The genes are TRBV19 and TRBJ1-2; D call uncertain. Between the trimmed V and J ends, which lost 7 bases and 6 bases, there was a span of 6 bases. Germline CDR1 LNHDA, CDR2 SQIVND (reference sequence). The CDR3 runs 10 residues. CDR3: CASKSNGYTF. In nucleotides, the CDR3 is TGTGCCAGTAAGAGCAATGGCTACACCTTC.

V is TRBV7-6 and J is TRBJ2-7; TRBD2 might be the D (5 bases). Germline V gene data show CDR1 as SGHVS and CDR2 as FNYEAQ. Trimming removed 1 base from V and 7 bases from J, with 11 bases in between. The CDR3 spans 13 residues. In nucleotides, the CDR3 is TGTGCCAGCAGCTTAGGGGAGTACGGGGAGCAGTACTTC. This translates into CASSLGEYGEQYF.

This clonotype has just one count. This chain links TRBV29-1 with TRBJ1-4, with 7 bases fitting TRBD1. CDR1 SQVTM and CDR2 ANQGSEA come from the germline V gene. The CDR3 consists of 13 residues. Trimming cost V 6 bases and J 7 bases; bases outside gene matches: 8. The CDR3 region has the DNA TGCAGCGTCCACCGGGACAGAGGTGAAAAACTGTTTTTT. It is translated as CSVHRDRGEKLFF.